This passage covers 4 T cell receptor beta chains from one sample sequenced in a study of radiation and T cells in renal cell carcinoma. Sequencing was performed with immunoSEQ multiplex PCR; in TCRdb, only in-frame clones are kept and a portion is missing. Here the sample spans around 180,000 clones, around 89% being singletons. Time point meaning: blood 4 weeks post-SBRT, at nephrectomy. The treatment is: 15 Gy SBRT to primary tumor, nephrectomy 4 weeks later. The material sequenced was blood, taken from a patient whose treatment included radiotherapy and nephrectomy. Source of these receptors: a woman aged 45-65 years with renal cell carcinoma.

The gene calls are TRBV6-1 and TRBJ2-7, with 9 positions matching TRBD1. The CDR3 length is 14 residues. Germline-derived CDR1 and CDR2 are MNHNS and SASEGT. The trim removed 4 bases at V and 5 bases at J, leaving 6 bases unmatched. Written as DNA, the CDR3 is TGTGCCAGCAGTGCCGGGACAGGGATCCACGAGCAGTACTTC. It translates to CASSAGTGIHEQYF.

The rearrangement joins TRBV5-1 to TRBJ1-2, with 12 positions matching TRBD1. The ends lost 0 bases at V and 8 bases at J; junction bases unmatched: 5. The CDR3 is 15 residues long. In germline, CDR1 is SGHRS, CDR2 YFSETQ. CDR3 nucleotides: TGCGCCAGCAGCTTGGCTCTCGGGACAGGGGGCGGCTACACCTTC. Translation gives CASSLALGTGGGYTF.

J is TRBJ2-2 and V is TRBV2, with D hard to call. Germline loops: CDR1 SNHLY, CDR2 FYNNEI. The length of the CDR3 is 14 residues. V was shortened by 3 bases and J by 9 bases, with 14 bases between the two germline ends. Here the CDR3 reads CASSDDTKKRELFF. DNA for the CDR3: TGTGCCAGCAGTGACGATACCAAAAAGCGGGAGCTGTTTTTT.

The V call is TRBV7-6, the J call TRBJ1-6, with D unclear. The ends were cut back, 1 base at V and 8 bases at J, with 6 bases in the middle. CDR3 length: 13 residues. Germline CDR1 SGHVS, CDR2 FNYEAQ. As DNA, the CDR3 is TGTGCCAGCAGCTTAGTTGGGTATTCACCCCTCCACTTT. Translating it yields CASSLVGYSPLHF. Variable domain in full (rest from reference TRBV7-6 and TRBJ1-6): GAGVSQSPRYKVTKRGQDVALRCDPISGHVSLYWYRQALGQGPEFLTYFNYEAQQDKSGLPNDRFSAERPEGSISTLTIQRTEQRDSAMYRCASSLVGYSPLHFGNGTRLTVT.